The rows below give T cell receptor beta chains drawn from one sample of a study of naive and memory T cell subsets. Each CDR3 protein is one row after TCRdb ran MiXCR on the UMI-ligation and nested PCR reads. Of approximately 89,000 distinct CDR3 sequences listed, 7% are singletons. Sequencing was performed on central memory CD4+ T cells from blood. These TCRs come from a human donor in good health. Each CDR3 is given with its conserved first and last residue. The D gene is left open where the match is weak. Expanded clones get a size class; other rows say once, few or many, or leave the size out.

>TRBJ2-1|many|TRBV4-3|.|17
CASSQNQGNTLYNEQFF
>TRBJ1-5|.|TRBV28|.|16
CASTERDRFGNQPQHF
>TRBJ2-1|many|TRBV12-3/TRBV12-4|TRBD2|16
CASSPGTSGRANEQFF
>TRBJ2-3|.|TRBV6-6|TRBD2|14
CASSYWGGEDTQYF
>TRBJ2-4|few|TRBV20-1|TRBD2|15
CSASEAGGAKNIQYF
>TRBJ1-2|few|TRBV12-3/TRBV12-4|TRBD1|15
CASSSTDRAQGGYTF
>TRBJ2-1|many|TRBV5-1|.|16
CASSYAPDLSYNEQFF
>TRBJ2-1|many|TRBV13|.|17
CASSSPLRGGPYNEQFF
>TRBJ1-6|.|TRBV3-1|.|16
CASSQTLSGFHSPLHF
>TRBJ2-3|.|TRBV7-2|TRBD2|14
CASSKKRGADTQYF
>TRBJ2-5|few|TRBV2|.|13
CASKGTGGETQYF
>TRBJ2-2|many|TRBV18|.|17
CASSPNARGTNTGELFF
>TRBJ2-7|many|TRBV20-1|TRBD2|13
CSAASGGAYEQYF
>TRBJ2-1|few|TRBV5-1|.|14
CASSLGGYNNEQFF
>TRBJ2-3|many|TRBV6-2/TRBV6-3|.|14
CASRIDTSTDTQYF
>TRBJ2-3|.|TRBV7-2|TRBD2|14
CASRSASGSDTQYF
>TRBJ2-6|few|TRBV9|.|13
CASDRSGANVLTF
>TRBJ2-3|many|TRBV12-3/TRBV12-4|TRBD2|13
CATKAGAADTQYF
>TRBJ2-6|many|TRBV6-6|TRBD2|14
CASSPSGGSNVLTF
>TRBJ1-2|many|TRBV13|.|14
CASSFVGGPYGYTF
>TRBJ1-5|many|TRBV12-3/TRBV12-4|TRBD1|13
CASTGTDNQPQHF
>TRBJ2-7|many|TRBV28|.|11
CASRSLGEQYF
>TRBJ2-1|.|TRBV6-6|TRBD1|14
CASRYRGGRDEQFF
>TRBJ1-6|many|TRBV7-2|.|14
CASSSSGGNSPLHF
>TRBJ2-7|few|TRBV19|.|15
CASSAVGTGAYEQYF
>TRBJ2-1|few|TRBV20-1|.|14
CSARGPSSYNEQFF
>TRBJ1-4|.|TRBV11-3|TRBD1|14
CASSLRDRNEKLFF
>TRBJ2-2|.|TRBV11-3|TRBD1|14
CASSPGQATGELFF
>TRBJ2-2|few|TRBV2|TRBD2|15
CASRRLAGNTGELFF
>TRBJ1-1|.|TRBV7-9|.|13
CASSFSGVTEAFF
>TRBJ2-2|many|TRBV12-3/TRBV12-4|.|16
CASSAQRTANTGELFF
>TRBJ2-7|.|TRBV19|.|15
CASSITTGSSYEQYF
>TRBJ1-1|.|TRBV13|.|12
CASSIGAAEAFF
>TRBJ2-1|.|TRBV20-1|.|14
CSAGTGGITNEQFF
>TRBJ2-4|once|TRBV12-3/TRBV12-4|.|14
CASRTTHNKNIQYF
>TRBJ2-7|many|TRBV6-5|.|14
CASSYSPDLYEQYF
>TRBJ2-3|many|TRBV5-5|TRBD1|18
CASSLVGMGQAFTDTQYF
>TRBJ1-5|many|TRBV12-3/TRBV12-4|.|15
CASSQDVSGYQPQHF
>TRBJ1-5|many|TRBV6-1|.|16
CATSNGALSSNQPQHF
>TRBJ2-3|many|TRBV27|.|16
CASSLGQGTSTDTQYF
>TRBJ2-1|.|TRBV7-2|TRBD2|18
CASSGRGTGGRSYNEQFF
>TRBJ1-1|many|TRBV6-2/TRBV6-3|.|16
CASSYSKDGGPREAFF